This passage covers 14 T cell receptor beta chains from one sample sequenced in a study of blood T cells in healthy people across ages. A second PCR, run for about 6 to 11 cycles, used a sample-barcoded 5' primer plus a J-beta primer mix. TCRdb re-called the 5' RACE reads through MiXCR, storing one row per CDR3 protein. The table shows around 1,900,000 distinct CDR3 sequences, with roughly two fifths occurring only once. The sample taken for sequencing was blood. The receptors were gathered from a human donor in good health.

Regarding this clonotype: One base away lies a much larger clone, so this may be a sequencing read error. The rearrangement links TRBV5-5 to TRBJ1-5, with a possible D match to TRBD1 (5 bases). The CDR3 sequence is 14 residues long. In germline, CDR1 is SGHKS, CDR2 YYEKEE (reference sequence). Written as DNA, the CDR3 is TGTGGCAGCAGCTTGGATGCGCAGGGTCAGCCCCAGCATTTT. Translated, it gives CGSSLDAQGQPQHF.

V is TRBV10-3 and J is TRBJ2-5; D tentatively reads TRBD1 or TRBD2 (6 bases each). There are 14 residues in the CDR3. From germline, CDR1 is ENHRY and CDR2 SYGVKD. Trimming took off 4 bases at V and 5 bases at J, with 14 bases between the two ends. This chain's CDR3 is CAISGPGDLETQYF. As DNA, the CDR3 is TGTGCCATCAGTGGTCCAGGGGACTTGGAGACCCAGTACTTC.

The chain couples TRBV25-1 to TRBJ2-3; D is perhaps TRBD2 (7 bases). Germline V gene data show CDR1 as MGHDK and CDR2 as SYGVNS. CDR3 length equals 13 residues. Trimming removed 7 bases at V and 3 bases at J, with 11 bases between. DNA for the CDR3: TGTGCCAGCAAAGGGGGGGCAACAGATACGCAGTATTTT. It specifies CASKGGATDTQYF.

This clonotype occurred a few times. This sequence joins TRBV28 and TRBJ2-7; 13 bases fit TRBD2. Germline CDR1 and CDR2: MDHEN and SYDVKM. The CDR3 length is 15 residues. DNA for the CDR3: TGTGGGGTTACTTGGACTAGCGGGGGAACCTACGAGCAGTACTTC. Protein: CGVTWTSGGTYEQYF. Looking up the rest from reference TRBV28 and TRBJ2-7 gives the full variable domain: DVKVTQSSRYLVKRTGEKVFLECVQDMDHENMFWYRQDPGLGLRLIYFSYDVKMKEKGDIPEGYSVSREKKERFSLILESASTNQTSMYLCGVTWTSGGTYEQYFGPGTRLTVT.

A note on this clonotype: A much bigger clone sits one base away, suggesting this may be a read error. The gene calls are TRBV29-1 and TRBJ2-1; no clear D. The DNA end is a closer match to TRBJ2-7, so the J assignment may be wrong. Germline V lookup: CDR1 SQVTM, CDR2 ANQGSEA. The CDR3 runs 14 residues. CDR3 region: CSVAPSRLYNEQYF. The CDR3 DNA sequence: TGCAGCGTTGCCCCCTCGCGGCTCTACAATGAGCAGTACTTC.

The chain combines TRBV2 with TRBJ2-7; tentative D call: TRBD1 (6 bases). The V gene lost 8 bases and the J gene lost 3 bases, with 14 bases spanning the gap. The CDR3 totals 13 residues. From germline, CDR1 is SNHLY and CDR2 FYNNEI. The CDR3 sequence: CASSFQTGYEQYF. In DNA, the CDR3 is TGTGCCAGCTCCTTTCAGACAGGCTACGAGCAGTACTTC.

CDR3 coding DNA: TGTGCCAGCAGCCAAGAATATGGGGCAGGGGGTAATTCACCCCTCCACTTT. It specifies CASSQEYGAGGNSPLHF. This rearrangement joins TRBV3-1 to TRBJ1-6, with TRBD1 matching 7 bases. V was pared by 0 bases and J by 6 bases, with 8 bases of the junction left unmatched. CDR1 is LGHDT and CDR2 is YNNKEL in the germline V gene (reference sequence). The CDR3 runs 17 residues.

This clonotype was counted only a few times. This chain uses TRBV6-2 or TRBV6-3 with TRBJ2-1, with D hard to call. V was cut by 6 bases and J by 4 bases, with 16 bases left in between. The V gene's germline CDR1 is MNHEY and CDR2 SVGEGT. CDR3 length equals 15 residues. The CDR3 DNA is TGTGCCAGCAGCCCTCACACAGATGTATACAATGAGCAGTTCTTC. Protein product: CASSPHTDVYNEQFF.

This clonotype has just a few counts. The rearrangement joins TRBV12-3 or TRBV12-4 to TRBJ1-1; weak D call: TRBD1 (5 bases). Trimming left V 6 bases short and J 5 bases short, with 19 bases between. The CDR3 runs to 15 residues. The CDR3 reads CASSPRGVGETEAFF. In DNA, the CDR3 is TGTGCCAGCAGCCCGAGGGGAGTAGGGGAAACTGAAGCTTTCTTT.

The CDR3 loop is CATKGGQNGYTF. The CDR3 DNA reads as TGTGCCACCAAGGGAGGGCAGAATGGCTACACCTTC. The chain recombines TRBV15 with TRBJ1-2; D gene unclear. The germline CDR1 and CDR2 sequences are LNHNV and YYDKDF (reference sequence). Trimming pared 7 bases from V and 6 bases from J, leaving 12 bases between. The CDR3 is 12 amino acids.

This clonotype turned up a few times. The chain combines TRBV15 with TRBJ1-2; 7 nucleotides align to TRBD1. CDR3 size: 15 residues. The V gene end was trimmed by 3 bases and the J gene end by 2 bases; junction bases not matched to a gene: 6. Germline V gives CDR1 LNHNV, CDR2 YYDKDF (reference sequence). CDR3 region: CATSSGQDHNYGYTF. The CDR3 coding sequence is TGTGCCACCAGCAGTGGACAGGACCACAACTATGGCTACACCTTC.

In its sample, this clonotype was seen many times. This chain joins TRBV20-1 and TRBJ2-3; 7 nucleotides align to TRBD1. V dropped 5 bases and J dropped 1; count of bases not matched to a gene: 6. Germline V gene data show CDR1 as DFQATT and CDR2 as SNEGSKA (reference sequence). The CDR3 contains 14 residues. The CDR3, as DNA: TGCAGTGCTTGGGACAGTCTCCGCACAGATACGCAGTATTTT. It translates to CSAWDSLRTDTQYF.

The rearrangement links TRBV20-1 to TRBJ2-7; 8 bases are a match to TRBD1. The CDR3 is 14 residues long. Germline-derived CDR1 and CDR2 are DFQATT and SNEGSKA (reference sequence). The V gene end was trimmed by 5 bases and the J gene end by 4 bases; junction bases not matched to a gene: 10. CDR3 nucleotides: TGCAGTGCTGGGACAGGCCAAGATCCTTACGAGCAGTACTTC. It yields the protein CSAGTGQDPYEQYF.

The table lists this clonotype with a few counts. This sequence joins TRBV20-1 and TRBJ2-1; D may be TRBD1 (5 bases). The ends were cut back, 7 bases at V and 7 bases at J, with 17 bases in the middle. The length of the CDR3 is 13 residues. Germline V lookup: CDR1 DFQATT, CDR2 SNEGSKA (reference sequence). CDR3 loop: CSVTLPGKNEQFF. For the CDR3, the DNA is TGCAGTGTTACCCTGCCAGGGAAAAATGAGCAGTTCTTC.